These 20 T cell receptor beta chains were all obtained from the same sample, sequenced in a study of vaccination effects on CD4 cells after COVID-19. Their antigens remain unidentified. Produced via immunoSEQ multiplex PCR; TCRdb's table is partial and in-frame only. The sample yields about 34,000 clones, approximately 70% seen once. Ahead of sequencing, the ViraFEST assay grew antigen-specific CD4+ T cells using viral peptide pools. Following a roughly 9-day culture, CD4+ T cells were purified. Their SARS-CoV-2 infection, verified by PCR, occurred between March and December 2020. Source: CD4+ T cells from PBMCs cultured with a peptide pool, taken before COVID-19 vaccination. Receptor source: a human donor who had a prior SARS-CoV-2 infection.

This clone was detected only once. The CDR3 spells CASSGGTGGVGNEQFF. For the CDR3, the DNA is TGCGCCAGCAGCGGAGGGACAGGGGGCGTGGGGAATGAGCAGTTCTTC. V gene TRBV5-1 combines with J gene TRBJ2-1; the match to TRBD1 covers 12 bases. The CDR3 has 16 amino acids. Germline CDR1 reads SGHRS; CDR2 reads YFSETQ. The trim removed 4 bases at V and 7 bases at J, leaving 9 bases unmatched.

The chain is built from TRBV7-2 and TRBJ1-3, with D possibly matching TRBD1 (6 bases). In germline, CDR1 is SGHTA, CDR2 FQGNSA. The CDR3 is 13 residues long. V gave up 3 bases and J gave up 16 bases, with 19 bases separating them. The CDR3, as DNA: TGTGCCAGCAGCTTTAATGGGGGCGACGGCCCCTATTTT. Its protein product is CASSFNGGDGPYF.

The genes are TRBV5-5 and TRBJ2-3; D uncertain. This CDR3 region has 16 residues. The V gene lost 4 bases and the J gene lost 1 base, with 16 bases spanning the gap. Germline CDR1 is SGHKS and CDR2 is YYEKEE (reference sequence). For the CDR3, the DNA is TGTGCCAGCAGCAAAACCCCAAGCTCCGGCACAGATACGCAGTATTTT. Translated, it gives CASSKTPSSGTDTQYF.

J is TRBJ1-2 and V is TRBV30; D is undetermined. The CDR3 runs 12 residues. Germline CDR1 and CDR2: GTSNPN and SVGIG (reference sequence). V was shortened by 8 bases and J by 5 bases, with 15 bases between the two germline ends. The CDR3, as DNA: TGTGCCGTGGAGGTAGAGAGATATGGCTACACCTTC. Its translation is CAVEVERYGYTF.

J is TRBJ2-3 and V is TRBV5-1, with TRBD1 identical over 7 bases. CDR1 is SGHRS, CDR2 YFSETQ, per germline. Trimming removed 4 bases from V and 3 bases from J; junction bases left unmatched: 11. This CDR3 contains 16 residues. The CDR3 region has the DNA TGCGCCAGCAGCATCCCCTCCCAGACAGGGACAGATACGCAGTATTTT. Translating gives CASSIPSQTGTDTQYF. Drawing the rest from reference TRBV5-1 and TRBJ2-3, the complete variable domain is KAGVTQTPRYLIKTRGQQVTLSCSPISGHRSVSWYQQTPGQGLQFLFEYFSETQRNKGNFPGRFSGRQFSNSRSEMNVSTLELGDSALYLCASSIPSQTGTDTQYFGPGTRLTVL.

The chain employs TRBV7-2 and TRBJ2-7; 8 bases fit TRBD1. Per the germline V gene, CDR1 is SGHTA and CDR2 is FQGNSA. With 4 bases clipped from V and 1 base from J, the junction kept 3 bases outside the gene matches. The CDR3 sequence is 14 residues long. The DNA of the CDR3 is TGTGCCAGCAGCTCCCGGGACAGGTCCTACGAGCAGTACTTC. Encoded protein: CASSSRDRSYEQYF.

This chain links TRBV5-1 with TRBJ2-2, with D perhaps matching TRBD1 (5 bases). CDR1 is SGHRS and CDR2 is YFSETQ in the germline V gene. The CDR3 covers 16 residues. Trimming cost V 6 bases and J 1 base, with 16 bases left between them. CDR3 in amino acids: CASTPLVQENTGELFF. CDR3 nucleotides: TGCGCCAGCACCCCCTTAGTACAGGAGAACACCGGGGAGCTGTTTTTT.

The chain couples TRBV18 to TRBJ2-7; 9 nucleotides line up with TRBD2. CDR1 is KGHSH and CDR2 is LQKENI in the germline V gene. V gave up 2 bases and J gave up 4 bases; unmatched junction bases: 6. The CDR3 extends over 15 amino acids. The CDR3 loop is CASSPGTSSEYEQYF. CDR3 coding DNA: TGTGCCAGCTCACCAGGGACTAGCTCAGAGTACGAGCAGTACTTC.

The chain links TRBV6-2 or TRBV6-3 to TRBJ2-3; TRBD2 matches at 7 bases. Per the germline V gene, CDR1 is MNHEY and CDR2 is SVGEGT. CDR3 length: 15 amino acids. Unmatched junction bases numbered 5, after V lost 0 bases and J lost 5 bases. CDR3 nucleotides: TGTGCCAGCAGTTACTCGATGCAGCGGGGAGATACGCAGTATTTT. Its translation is CASSYSMQRGDTQYF.

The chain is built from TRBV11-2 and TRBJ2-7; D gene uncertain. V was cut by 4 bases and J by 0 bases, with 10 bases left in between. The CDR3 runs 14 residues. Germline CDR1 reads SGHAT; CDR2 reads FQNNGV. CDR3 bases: TGTGCCAGCAGCTCTGACTGGAACTCCTACGAGCAGTACTTC. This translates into CASSSDWNSYEQYF.

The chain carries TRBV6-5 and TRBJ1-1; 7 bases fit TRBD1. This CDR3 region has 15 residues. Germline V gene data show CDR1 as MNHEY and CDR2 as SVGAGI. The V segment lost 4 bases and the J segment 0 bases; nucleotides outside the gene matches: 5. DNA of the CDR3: TGTGCCAGCAGTTCGGGACAGACAATGAACACTGAAGCTTTCTTT. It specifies CASSSGQTMNTEAFF.

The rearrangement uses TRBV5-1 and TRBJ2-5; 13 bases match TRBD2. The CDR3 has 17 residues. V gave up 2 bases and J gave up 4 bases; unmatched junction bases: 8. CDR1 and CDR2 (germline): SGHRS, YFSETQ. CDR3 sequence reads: CASSFGTSGDFGETQYF. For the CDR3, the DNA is TGCGCCAGCAGCTTTGGGACTAGCGGGGACTTTGGAGAGACCCAGTACTTC.

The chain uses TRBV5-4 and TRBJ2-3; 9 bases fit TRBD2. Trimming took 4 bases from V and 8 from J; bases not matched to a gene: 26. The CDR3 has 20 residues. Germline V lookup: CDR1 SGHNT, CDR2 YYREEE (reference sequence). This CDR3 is CASSKRGASGTSSRMRTQYF. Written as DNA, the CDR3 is TGTGCCAGCAGCAAAAGGGGGGCTAGCGGGACGTCGTCACGCATGCGTACGCAGTATTTT. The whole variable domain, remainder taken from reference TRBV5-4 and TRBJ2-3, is ETGVTQSPTHLIKTRGQQVTLRCSSQSGHNTVSWYQQALGQGPQFIFQYYREEENGRGNFPPRFSGLQFPNYSSELNVNALELDDSALYLCASSKRGASGTSSRMRTQYFGPGTRLTVL.

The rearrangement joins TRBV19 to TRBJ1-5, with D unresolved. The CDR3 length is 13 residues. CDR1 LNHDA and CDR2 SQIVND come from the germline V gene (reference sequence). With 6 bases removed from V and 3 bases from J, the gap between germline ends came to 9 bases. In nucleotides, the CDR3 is TGTGCCAGTAGCGATCAGCTCAATCAGCCCCAGCATTTT. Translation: CASSDQLNQPQHF.

The CDR3 is CASSSAGGYEQYF. CDR3 coding DNA: TGTGCCAGCAGCTCCGCGGGGGGCTACGAGCAGTACTTC. V is TRBV7-3 and J is TRBJ2-7, with TRBD2 matching over 8 bases. The CDR3 extends over 13 amino acids. The trim removed 4 bases at V and 3 bases at J, leaving 2 bases unmatched. CDR1 and CDR2 from the germline V gene are SGHTA and FQGTGA.

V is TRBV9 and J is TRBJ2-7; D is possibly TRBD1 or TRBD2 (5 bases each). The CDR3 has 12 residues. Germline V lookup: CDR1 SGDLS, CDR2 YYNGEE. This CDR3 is CKMGEGSYEQYF. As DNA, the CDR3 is TGTAAAATGGGGGAAGGCTCCTACGAGCAGTACTTC.

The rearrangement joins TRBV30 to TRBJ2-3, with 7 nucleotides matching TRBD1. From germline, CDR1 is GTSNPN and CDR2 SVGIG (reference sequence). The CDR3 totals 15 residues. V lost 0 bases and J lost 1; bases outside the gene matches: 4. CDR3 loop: CAWSVRGRRTDTQYF. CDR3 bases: TGTGCCTGGAGTGTAAGGGGGCGGCGCACAGATACGCAGTATTTT.

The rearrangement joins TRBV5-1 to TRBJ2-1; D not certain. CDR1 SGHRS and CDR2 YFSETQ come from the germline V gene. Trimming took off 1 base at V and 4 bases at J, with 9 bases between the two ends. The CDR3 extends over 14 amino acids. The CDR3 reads CASSLSLVYNEQFF. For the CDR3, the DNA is TGCGCCAGCAGCTTGAGCCTTGTGTACAATGAGCAGTTCTTC.

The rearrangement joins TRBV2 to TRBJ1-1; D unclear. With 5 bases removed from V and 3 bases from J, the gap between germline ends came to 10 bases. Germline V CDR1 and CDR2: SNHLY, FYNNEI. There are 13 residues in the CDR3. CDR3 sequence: CASSPDRHTEAFF. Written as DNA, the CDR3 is TGTGCCAGCAGTCCCGACCGTCACACTGAAGCTTTCTTT.

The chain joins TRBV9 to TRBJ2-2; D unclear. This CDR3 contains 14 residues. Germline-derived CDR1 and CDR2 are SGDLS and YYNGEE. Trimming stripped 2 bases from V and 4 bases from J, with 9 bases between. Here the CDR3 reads CASSVVGLTGELFF. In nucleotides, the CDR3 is TGTGCCAGCAGCGTGGTCGGGCTCACCGGGGAGCTGTTTTTT.